This T cell receptor (beta chain) came from a study of CD8 T cells in ankylosing spondylitis (dated by TCRdb to 2016 to 2017). In terms of the full investigation: To find TCR variants linked to disease, the study profiled T cell receptor beta repertoires in ankylosing spondylitis patients and healthy donors. In total, the full study cohort was made up of some 110 healthy donors and roughly 27 ankylosing spondylitis patients. Peripheral blood was sampled, and synovial fluid was also collected from ankylosing spondylitis patients.

Overall study outcomes, separate from this receptor: Some of the motif variants had been reported before in the synovial fluid and blood of reactive arthritis patients, a finding that suggests common disease-initiation mechanisms. Blood from ankylosing spondylitis patients appeared to be characterized by a TCR beta motif made up of several highly homologous amino acid variants. Significant enrichment of the disease-linked clones was reported in matched synovial fluid samples from ankylosing spondylitis patients. A CD8+ phenotype was shown by the disease-linked clones, which were found at relatively low frequencies in peripheral blood.

On this clonotype itself: There is no known antigen for this receptor. Per-nucleotide qualities are absent, and no much larger clonotype sits a single base away.

TCRdb names Illumina HiSeq 2500 as the instrument used. Quantitative 5'-RACE with molecular barcodes was used to prepare TCR beta libraries. In the source study's methods: A new computational method, built on a probabilistic model of VDJ rearrangement, was used to identify disease-linked TCR variants. TCRdb itself trimmed the public reads at Q25 with fastp, ran MiXCR and retained productive beta chains. Every entry covers one CDR3 protein and lists the most common genes and DNA from its rows. TCRdb's processing, not the authors', yielded these V and J calls. A total of roughly 200,000 distinct CDR3 sequences appear in this sample, 10% to 15% of them only once. Approximately 15% of the sample is in the top ten clones. CDR1 DFQATT and CDR2 SNEGSKA are derived from the germline V gene (reference sequence). The CDR3, from cysteine to phenylalanine, totals 14 residues. Just the 42-base CDR3 DNA is kept, in frame starting at base 1. The germline ends are 18 bases apart after V is trimmed by 3 bases and J by 6 bases.

The sequence derives from a male donor with ankylosing spondylitis or in good health (not recorded which). This receptor chain uses TRBV20-1 and TRBJ2-7; the D call could be TRBD1 or TRBD2, with each sharing 5 bases. What was sequenced was blood, either unsorted or a sorted T cell fraction (not recorded which). The nucleotides read TGCAGTGCTAGTTCGTCGGGGCCAGACGGCGAGCAGTACTTC. This codes for CSASSSGPDGEQYF.